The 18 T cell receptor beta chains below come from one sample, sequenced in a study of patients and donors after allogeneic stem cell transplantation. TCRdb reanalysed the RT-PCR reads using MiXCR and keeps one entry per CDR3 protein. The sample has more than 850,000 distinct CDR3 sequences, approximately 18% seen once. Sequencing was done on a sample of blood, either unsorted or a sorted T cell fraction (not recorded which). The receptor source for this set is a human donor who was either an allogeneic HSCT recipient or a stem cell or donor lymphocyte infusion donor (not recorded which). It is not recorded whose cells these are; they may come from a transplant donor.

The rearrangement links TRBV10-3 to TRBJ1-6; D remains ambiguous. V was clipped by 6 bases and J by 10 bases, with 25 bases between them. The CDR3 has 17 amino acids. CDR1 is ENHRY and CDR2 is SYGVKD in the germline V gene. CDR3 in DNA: TGTGCCATCAGCCTCTACCCCGCAGGCCGAGGGCGGTCACCCCTCCACTTT. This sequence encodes CAISLYPAGRGRSPLHF.

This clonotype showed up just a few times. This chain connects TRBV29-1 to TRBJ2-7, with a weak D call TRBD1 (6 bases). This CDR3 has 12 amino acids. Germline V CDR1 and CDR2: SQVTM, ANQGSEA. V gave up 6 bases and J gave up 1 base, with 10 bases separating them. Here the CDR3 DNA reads TGCAGCGTGGGGACACCGTCCTACGAGCAGTACTTC. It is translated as CSVGTPSYEQYF.

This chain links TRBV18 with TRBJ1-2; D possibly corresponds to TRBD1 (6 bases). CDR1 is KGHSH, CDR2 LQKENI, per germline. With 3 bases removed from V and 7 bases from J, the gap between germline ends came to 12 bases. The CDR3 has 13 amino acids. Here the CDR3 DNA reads TGTGCCAGCTCACCTGCGCCCAGGGGTGGCTACACCTTC. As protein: CASSPAPRGGYTF.

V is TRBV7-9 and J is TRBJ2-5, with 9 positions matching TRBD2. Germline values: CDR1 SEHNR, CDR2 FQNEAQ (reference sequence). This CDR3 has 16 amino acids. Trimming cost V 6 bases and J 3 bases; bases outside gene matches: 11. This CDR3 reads CASRTKRLAGKETQYF. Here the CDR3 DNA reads TGTGCCAGCAGAACGAAGAGGCTAGCGGGAAAAGAGACCCAGTACTTC. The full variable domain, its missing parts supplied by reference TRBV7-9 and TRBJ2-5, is DTGVSQNPRHKITKRGQNVTFRCDPISEHNRLYWYRQTLGQGPEFLTYFQNEAQLEKSRLLSDRFSAERPKGSFSTLEIQRTEQGDSAMYLCASRTKRLAGKETQYFGPGTRLLVL.

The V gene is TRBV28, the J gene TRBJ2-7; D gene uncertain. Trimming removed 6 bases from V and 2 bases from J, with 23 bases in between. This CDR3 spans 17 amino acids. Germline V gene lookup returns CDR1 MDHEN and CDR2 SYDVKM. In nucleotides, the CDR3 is TGTGCCAGCAGCCGATCCGCCCGGACGGAGTTTACCTACGAGCAGTACTTC. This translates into CASSRSARTEFTYEQYF. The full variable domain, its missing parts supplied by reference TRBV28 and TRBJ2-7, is DVKVTQSSRYLVKRTGEKVFLECVQDMDHENMFWYRQDPGLGLRLIYFSYDVKMKEKGDIPEGYSVSREKKERFSLILESASTNQTSMYLCASSRSARTEFTYEQYFGPGTRLTVT.

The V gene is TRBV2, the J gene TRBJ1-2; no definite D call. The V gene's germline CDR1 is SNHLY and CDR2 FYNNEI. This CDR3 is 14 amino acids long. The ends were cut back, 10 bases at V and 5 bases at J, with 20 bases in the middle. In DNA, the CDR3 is TGTGCCATCCACGACACGGAGGTACCATATGGCTACACCTTC. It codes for CAIHDTEVPYGYTF.

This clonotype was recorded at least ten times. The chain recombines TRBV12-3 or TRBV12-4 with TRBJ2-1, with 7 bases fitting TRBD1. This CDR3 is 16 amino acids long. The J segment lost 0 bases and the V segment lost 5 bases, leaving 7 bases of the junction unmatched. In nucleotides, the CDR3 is TGTGCCAGCAGTCCAAACAGGGGCCGCTCCTACAATGAGCAGTTCTTC. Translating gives CASSPNRGRSYNEQFF.

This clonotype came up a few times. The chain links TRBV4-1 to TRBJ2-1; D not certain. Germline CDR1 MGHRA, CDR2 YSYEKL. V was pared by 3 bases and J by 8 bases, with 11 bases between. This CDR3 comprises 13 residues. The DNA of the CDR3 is TGCGCCAGCAGCCAGCTAGGTATCCATGAGCAGTTCTTC. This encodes CASSQLGIHEQFF.

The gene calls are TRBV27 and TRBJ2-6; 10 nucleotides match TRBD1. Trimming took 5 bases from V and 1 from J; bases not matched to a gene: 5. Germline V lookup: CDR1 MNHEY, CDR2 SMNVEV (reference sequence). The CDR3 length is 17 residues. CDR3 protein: CASSPGQGRSGANVLTF. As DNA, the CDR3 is TGTGCCAGCAGTCCGGGACAGGGGAGATCTGGGGCCAACGTCCTGACTTTC.

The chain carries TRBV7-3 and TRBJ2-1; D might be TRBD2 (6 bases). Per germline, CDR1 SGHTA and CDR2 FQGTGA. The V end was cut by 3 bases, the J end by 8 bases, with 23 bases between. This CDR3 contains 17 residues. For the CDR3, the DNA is TGTGCCAGCAGCTTGCACGGCGGGACGCCCCGGTCGGATGAGCAGTTCTTC. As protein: CASSLHGGTPRSDEQFF.

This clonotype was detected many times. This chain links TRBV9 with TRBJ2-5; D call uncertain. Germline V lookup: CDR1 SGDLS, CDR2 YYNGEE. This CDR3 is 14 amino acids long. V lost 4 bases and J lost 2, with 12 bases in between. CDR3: CASSPTGLQETQYF. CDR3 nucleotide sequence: TGTGCCAGCAGCCCCACCGGGCTACAAGAGACCCAGTACTTC.

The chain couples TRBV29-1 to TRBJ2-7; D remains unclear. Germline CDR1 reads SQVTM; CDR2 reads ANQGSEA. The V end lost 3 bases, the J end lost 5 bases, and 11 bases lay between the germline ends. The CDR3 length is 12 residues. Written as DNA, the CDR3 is TGCAGCGTTGAGGAAGGGCGCGACGAGCAGTACTTC. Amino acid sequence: CSVEEGRDEQYF.

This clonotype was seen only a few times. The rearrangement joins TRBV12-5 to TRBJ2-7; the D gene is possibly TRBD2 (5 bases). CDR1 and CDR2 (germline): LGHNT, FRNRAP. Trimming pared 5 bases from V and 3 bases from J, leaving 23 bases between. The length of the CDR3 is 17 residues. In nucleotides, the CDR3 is TGTGCTAGTGGTACCCCCCGGGGTTCCTTAACCGTCTACGAGCAGTACTTC. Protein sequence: CASGTPRGSLTVYEQYF.

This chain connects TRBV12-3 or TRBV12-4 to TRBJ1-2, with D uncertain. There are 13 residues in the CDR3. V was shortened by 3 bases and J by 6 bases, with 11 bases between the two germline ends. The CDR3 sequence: CASSLVRADGYTF. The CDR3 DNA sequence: TGTGCCAGCAGTTTGGTAAGGGCGGATGGCTACACCTTC.

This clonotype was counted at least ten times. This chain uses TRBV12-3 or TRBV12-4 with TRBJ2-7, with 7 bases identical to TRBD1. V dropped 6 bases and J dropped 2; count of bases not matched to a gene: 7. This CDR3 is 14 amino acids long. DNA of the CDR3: TGTGCCAGCAGCAAGACAGGGAACCCCTACGAGCAGTACTTC. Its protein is CASSKTGNPYEQYF.

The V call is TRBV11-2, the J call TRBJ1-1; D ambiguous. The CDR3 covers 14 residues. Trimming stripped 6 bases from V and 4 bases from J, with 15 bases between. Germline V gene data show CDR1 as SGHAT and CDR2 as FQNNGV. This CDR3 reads CASSFSREGTEAFF. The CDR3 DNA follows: TGTGCCAGCAGTTTTTCGAGGGAGGGCACTGAAGCTTTCTTT.

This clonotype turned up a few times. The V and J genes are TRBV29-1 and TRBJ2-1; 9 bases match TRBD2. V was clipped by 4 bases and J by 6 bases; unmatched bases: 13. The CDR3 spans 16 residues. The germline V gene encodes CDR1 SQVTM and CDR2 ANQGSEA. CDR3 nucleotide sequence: TGCAGCGTTGGGCGGAGACTAGCGGCCGCCAGCAATGAGCAGTTCTTC. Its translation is CSVGRRLAAASNEQFF.

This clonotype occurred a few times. The CDR3 bases are TGTGCCAGCAGTTTGGGACCGAACAATCAGCCCCAGCATTTT. Encoded protein: CASSLGPNNQPQHF. This chain connects TRBV12-3 or TRBV12-4 to TRBJ1-5; possible D gene TRBD1, 5 bases. The CDR3 is 14 residues long. Trimming cost V 3 bases and J 3 bases, with 9 bases left between them.